This T cell receptor (beta chain) was profiled in a study of blood T cell repertoires in COVID-19. Study overall: Acute-phase and convalescent COVID-19 samples originated in the United States, Italy and Spain. Sources were T cells, B-cell-depleted T cells, or PBMCs; the material itself was cDNA or gDNA.

Trimming pared 10 bases from V and 3 bases from J, leaving 18 bases between. The CDR3 sequence is 14 residues long. The germline V gene encodes CDR1 ENHRY and CDR2 SYGVKD. In the authors' methods: Reference gene primers were amplified, and this amplification served to estimate nucleated cell counts. Some clones are missing from TCRdb's copy, which holds only in-frame ones; the method was immunoSEQ multiplex PCR. D and trimming were read from the DNA, whereas the V and J calls and clone size are those reported in that table. The sample contains 200,000 to 250,000 clones, 83% of which appear only once.

The specimen sequenced was peripheral blood. The receptor was isolated from a woman aged 50 to 60 with acute or convalescent COVID-19. The V and J genes are TRBV10-3 and TRBJ1-1; TRBD1 is a possible D gene (5 bases). The CDR3 DNA reads TGTGCCACCCAGGGCAAGGGCCGCGACACTGAAGCTTTCTTT. Its protein product is CATQGKGRDTEAFF.